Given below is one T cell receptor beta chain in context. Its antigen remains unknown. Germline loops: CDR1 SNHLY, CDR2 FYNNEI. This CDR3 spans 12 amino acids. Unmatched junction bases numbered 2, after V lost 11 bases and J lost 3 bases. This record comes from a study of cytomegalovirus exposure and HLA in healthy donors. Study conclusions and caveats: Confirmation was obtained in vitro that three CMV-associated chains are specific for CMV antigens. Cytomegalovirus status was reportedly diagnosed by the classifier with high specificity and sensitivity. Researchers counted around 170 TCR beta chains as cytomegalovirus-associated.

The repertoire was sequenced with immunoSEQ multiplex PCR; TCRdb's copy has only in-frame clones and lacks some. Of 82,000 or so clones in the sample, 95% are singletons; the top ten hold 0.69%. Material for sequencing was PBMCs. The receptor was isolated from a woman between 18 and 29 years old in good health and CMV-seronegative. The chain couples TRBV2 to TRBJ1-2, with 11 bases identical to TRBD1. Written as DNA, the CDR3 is TGTGCCGGACAGGGGGCCCACTATGGCTACACCTTC. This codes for CAGQGAHYGYTF.